The 3 T cell receptor beta chains below come from one sample, sequenced in a study of naive and memory T cell subsets. An equimolar mix of two oligonucleotides served as the beta constant-region primer for TRBC1 and TRBC2. Four rounds of PCR amplified the ligated cDNA using nested alpha and beta constant-region primers plus SP2. TCRdb reprocessed the UMI-ligation and nested PCR reads with MiXCR, giving one entry per CDR3 protein. This table has over 25,000 distinct CDR3 sequences, around 20% appearing once. The source material was effector memory CD4+ T cells from blood. As to subset: effector memory, CD45RA- CD27-. Receptor source: a human donor in good health.

This clonotype has only a few counts. The chain has TRBV12-3 or TRBV12-4 and TRBJ1-3, with 7 bases lining up with TRBD1. The CDR3 totals 16 residues. V shed 6 bases, J shed 3 bases, and the junction held 11 bases outside the gene matches. In DNA, the CDR3 is TGTGCCAGCAGCAAAAAACTAACAGGGGATGGAAACACCATATATTTT. Residues: CASSKKLTGDGNTIYF.

A few counts support this clonotype. The V and J genes are TRBV28 and TRBJ2-1; 11 bases map to TRBD2. Germline values: CDR1 MDHEN, CDR2 SYDVKM. With V trimmed by 5 bases and J by 6 bases, 9 bases remained unmatched. The CDR3 extends over 16 amino acids. The CDR3 protein is CASSPRRLAGPNEQFF. The CDR3 DNA is TGTGCCAGCAGTCCGCGCCGACTAGCGGGACCCAATGAGCAGTTCTTC.

The V call is TRBV7-8, the J call TRBJ2-1; 16 positions match TRBD2. CDR1 is SGHVS and CDR2 is FQNEAQ in the germline V gene. The trim removed 3 bases at V and 7 bases at J, leaving 18 bases unmatched. CDR3 size: 21 residues. CDR3 sequence: CASSFSDSLGTSGRATNEQFF. Here the CDR3 DNA reads TGTGCCAGCAGCTTTTCCGACAGTTTAGGGACTAGCGGGAGGGCCACGAATGAGCAGTTCTTC.